This T cell receptor beta chain was sequenced for a study of T cell responses to AZD1222 COVID-19 vaccine. Study context: The study pooled second doses at about 4 or about 12 weeks.

Study observations and caveats: Seropositive status at baseline applied to only five or six AZD1222 recipients. The study found Spike-specific TCR breadth and depth rose after two AZD1222 doses. Repertoire sampling occurred only after the peak T cell response.

The assay was immunoSEQ multiplex PCR, and TCRdb's table has in-frame clones only and misses some. Of around 160,000 clones detected, 91% appear once; the ten largest clones hold 4% to 6%. A remark on this clone: Its antigen is not identified.

Germline CDR1 and CDR2: KGHDR and SFDVKD. This CDR3 is built from 14 residues. With 1 base removed from V and 5 bases from J, the gap between germline ends came to 8 bases. The sequence derives from an adult in good health. The specimen was peripheral blood, collected on day 0 of AZD1222 vaccination. The chain recombines TRBV24-1 with TRBJ2-1; D gene unclear. CDR3 bases: TGTGCCACCAGTGATTTTGCCAGAGACAATGAGCAGTTCTTC. Translated: CATSDFARDNEQFF.